This T cell receptor beta chain was profiled in a study of T cells in localized non-small cell lung cancer. Germline CDR1 KGHSH, CDR2 LQKENI. Trimming took off 5 bases at V and 3 bases at J, with 9 bases between the two ends. The CDR3 totals 13 residues. To note about this clone: Antigen specificity is unknown.

The assay was immunoSEQ multiplex PCR, and TCRdb's table has in-frame clones only and misses some. The table records 1,300 to 1,500 clones, approximately 25% of them present only once. General study points: Among blood samples, higher T cell density accompanied longer overall survival. Uninvolved adjacent lung had more T cell clonality than any other tissue, topping tumor.

The receptor's source is a male donor aged 60 or older with stage III squamous cell lung carcinoma. The sample here was normal lung tissue next to the tumor, taken before any cancer treatment. The V gene is TRBV18, the J gene TRBJ2-3; possible D gene TRBD2, 5 bases. CDR3 DNA sequence: TGTGCCAGCTCAAGAGAGGGAACAGATACGCAGTATTTT. As protein: CASSREGTDTQYF.